These 3 T cell receptor beta chains share one sample of origin, sequenced in a study of cytomegalovirus exposure and HLA in healthy donors (dated by TCRdb to about 2017). The method was the immunoSEQ multiplex PCR assay. TCRdb's version of the immuneACCESS table is confined to in-frame rearrangements and falls short of the full clone set. An unresolved V gene accounts for under half of the shortfall where checked; the remainder is of unknown origin. The sample table records some 56,000 clones; around nine tenths of these occur just once. Around 1.1% of the sample goes to the ten largest clones. Sequencing was carried out using PBMCs. Receptors originate from a man between 18 and 29 years old in good health and CMV-seronegative.

The gene calls are TRBV6-5 and TRBJ2-7, with D perhaps TRBD2 (5 bases). The CDR3 is 15 residues long. The V and J ends lost 6 bases and 0 bases respectively, with 15 bases between them. CDR1 and CDR2 (germline): MNHEY, SVGAGI. CDR3 bases: TGTGCCAGCAGCTCCTTTGGGCGGGTCTCCTACGAGCAGTACTTC. Amino acid sequence: CASSSFGRVSYEQYF.

In this sample, this clone turned up a few times. The chain carries TRBV7-9 and TRBJ1-5; perhaps TRBD1 as D (5 bases). Germline V lookup: CDR1 SEHNR, CDR2 FQNEAQ (reference sequence). The ends were cut back, 1 base at V and 5 bases at J, with 18 bases in the middle. The CDR3 has 17 amino acids. The CDR3 loop reads CASSLELGGTIHQPQHF. The CDR3 DNA is TGTGCCAGCAGCTTAGAATTAGGCGGGACCATTCATCAGCCCCAGCATTTT.

V and J are TRBV4-1 and TRBJ1-2; 9 bases line up with TRBD1. Germline trimming cut 1 base from V and 8 bases from J; bases unmatched to any gene: 5. This CDR3 is 14 amino acids long. The germline V gene has CDR1 MGHRA and CDR2 YSYEKL. Written as DNA, the CDR3 is TGCGCCAGCAGCCAAGCTGACAGGGGGGGAGGCTACACCTTC. Translation: CASSQADRGGGYTF.